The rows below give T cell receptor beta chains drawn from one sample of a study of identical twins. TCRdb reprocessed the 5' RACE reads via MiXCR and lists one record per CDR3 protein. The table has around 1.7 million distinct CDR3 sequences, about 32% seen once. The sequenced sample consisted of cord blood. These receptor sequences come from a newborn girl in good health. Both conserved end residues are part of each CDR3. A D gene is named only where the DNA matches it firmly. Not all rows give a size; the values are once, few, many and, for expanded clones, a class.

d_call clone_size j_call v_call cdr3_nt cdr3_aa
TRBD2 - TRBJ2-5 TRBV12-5 TGTGCTAGTGGTTTGGTTCTAGCGGGGGGGCCGGGCAATGAGCAGTACTTC CASGLVLAGGPGNEQYF
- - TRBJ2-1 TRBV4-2 TGTGCCAGCAGCCAAGATTTGACGGTGAGCTCCTACAATGAGCAGTTCTTC CASSQDLTVSSYNEQFF
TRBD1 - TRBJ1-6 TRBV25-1 TGTGCCAGCAGTGAATCCTCAACAGGGGTGAATTCACCCCTCCACTTT CASSESSTGVNSPLHF
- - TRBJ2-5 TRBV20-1 TGCAGTGCTAGAGTCACACCGGGACGACTCTCCGGATACGAAGAGACCCAGTACTTC CSARVTPGRLSGYEETQYF
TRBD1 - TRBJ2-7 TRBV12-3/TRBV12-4 TGTGCCAGCAGTACACGACAGGGCTCCTACAATGAGCAGTACTTC CASSTRQGSYNEQYF
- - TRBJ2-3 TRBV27 TGTGCCAGCAGTTTATATCCACCCTGGGGGAGGGGGCGGCAAGATACGCAGTATTTT CASSLYPPWGRGRQDTQYF
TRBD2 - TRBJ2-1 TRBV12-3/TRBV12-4 TGTGCCAGCTCTAGCGGGAGCGTCGTCGACAATGAGCAGTTCTTC CASSSGSVVDNEQFF
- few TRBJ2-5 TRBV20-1 TGCAGTGCTAGACCCCCTAGCTACCAAGAGACCCAGTACTTC CSARPPSYQETQYF
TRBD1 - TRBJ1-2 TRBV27 TGTGCCAGCAGTTTAGACAGGGGGACGGGCGGCTACACCTTC CASSLDRGTGGYTF
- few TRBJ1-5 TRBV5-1 TGCGCCAGCAGCCCGGGACAAAGGCAGCCCCAGCATTTT CASSPGQRQPQHF
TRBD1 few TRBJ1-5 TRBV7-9 TGTGCCAGCAGCTTAGAATCTCCCGGGAGACAGGGACGCCATCATCAGCCCCAGCATTTT CASSLESPGRQGRHHQPQHF
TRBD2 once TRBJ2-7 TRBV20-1 TGCAGTGCGGAACGGACTAGCGGGGGCTACGAGCAGTACTTC CSAERTSGGYEQYF
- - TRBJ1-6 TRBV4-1 TGCGCCAGCAGCCAAGATATGACGCGAGATAATTCACCCCTCCACTTT CASSQDMTRDNSPLHF
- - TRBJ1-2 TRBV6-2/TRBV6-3 TGTGCCAGCAGTTACCCGGTCGTCAACTATGGCTACACCTTC CASSYPVVNYGYTF
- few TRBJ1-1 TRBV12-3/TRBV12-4 TGTGCCAGCAGTTTGGTTCGGGGGGCCGGCACTGAAGCTTTCTTT CASSLVRGAGTEAFF
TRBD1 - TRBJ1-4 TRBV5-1 TGCGCCAGCAGCACCAGGGGGGTAGATGAAAAACTGTTTTTT CASSTRGVDEKLFF